This T cell receptor beta chain originates from a study of early T cells in non-severe SARS-CoV-2 infection. Across the whole study: Alpha and beta chains were unpaired, from unsorted whole-blood bulk RNA.

The V end was cut by 2 bases, the J end by 1 base, with 21 bases between. Germline V CDR1 and CDR2: LGHDT, YNNKEL (reference sequence). The CDR3 is 18 amino acids. The table lists this clonotype with a few counts. Unique molecular identifiers were attached to individual cDNA molecules. One entry per CDR3 protein results from TCRdb running MiXCR on the 5' RACE reads. The data hold 25,000 to 30,000 distinct CDR3 sequences, with roughly 5.6% observed a single time. The rearrangement joins TRBV3-1 to TRBJ2-7; D possibly corresponds to TRBD1 (6 bases). This clonotype was obtained from an adult who was a healthcare worker with PCR-confirmed SARS-CoV-2 infection or an uninfected control (not recorded which). Material for sequencing was whole blood. The CDR3 DNA sequence: TGTGCCAGCAGCCAACAATATTCAACCGGGACATCGTCCTACGAGCAGTACTTC. Protein sequence: CASSQQYSTGTSSYEQYF.